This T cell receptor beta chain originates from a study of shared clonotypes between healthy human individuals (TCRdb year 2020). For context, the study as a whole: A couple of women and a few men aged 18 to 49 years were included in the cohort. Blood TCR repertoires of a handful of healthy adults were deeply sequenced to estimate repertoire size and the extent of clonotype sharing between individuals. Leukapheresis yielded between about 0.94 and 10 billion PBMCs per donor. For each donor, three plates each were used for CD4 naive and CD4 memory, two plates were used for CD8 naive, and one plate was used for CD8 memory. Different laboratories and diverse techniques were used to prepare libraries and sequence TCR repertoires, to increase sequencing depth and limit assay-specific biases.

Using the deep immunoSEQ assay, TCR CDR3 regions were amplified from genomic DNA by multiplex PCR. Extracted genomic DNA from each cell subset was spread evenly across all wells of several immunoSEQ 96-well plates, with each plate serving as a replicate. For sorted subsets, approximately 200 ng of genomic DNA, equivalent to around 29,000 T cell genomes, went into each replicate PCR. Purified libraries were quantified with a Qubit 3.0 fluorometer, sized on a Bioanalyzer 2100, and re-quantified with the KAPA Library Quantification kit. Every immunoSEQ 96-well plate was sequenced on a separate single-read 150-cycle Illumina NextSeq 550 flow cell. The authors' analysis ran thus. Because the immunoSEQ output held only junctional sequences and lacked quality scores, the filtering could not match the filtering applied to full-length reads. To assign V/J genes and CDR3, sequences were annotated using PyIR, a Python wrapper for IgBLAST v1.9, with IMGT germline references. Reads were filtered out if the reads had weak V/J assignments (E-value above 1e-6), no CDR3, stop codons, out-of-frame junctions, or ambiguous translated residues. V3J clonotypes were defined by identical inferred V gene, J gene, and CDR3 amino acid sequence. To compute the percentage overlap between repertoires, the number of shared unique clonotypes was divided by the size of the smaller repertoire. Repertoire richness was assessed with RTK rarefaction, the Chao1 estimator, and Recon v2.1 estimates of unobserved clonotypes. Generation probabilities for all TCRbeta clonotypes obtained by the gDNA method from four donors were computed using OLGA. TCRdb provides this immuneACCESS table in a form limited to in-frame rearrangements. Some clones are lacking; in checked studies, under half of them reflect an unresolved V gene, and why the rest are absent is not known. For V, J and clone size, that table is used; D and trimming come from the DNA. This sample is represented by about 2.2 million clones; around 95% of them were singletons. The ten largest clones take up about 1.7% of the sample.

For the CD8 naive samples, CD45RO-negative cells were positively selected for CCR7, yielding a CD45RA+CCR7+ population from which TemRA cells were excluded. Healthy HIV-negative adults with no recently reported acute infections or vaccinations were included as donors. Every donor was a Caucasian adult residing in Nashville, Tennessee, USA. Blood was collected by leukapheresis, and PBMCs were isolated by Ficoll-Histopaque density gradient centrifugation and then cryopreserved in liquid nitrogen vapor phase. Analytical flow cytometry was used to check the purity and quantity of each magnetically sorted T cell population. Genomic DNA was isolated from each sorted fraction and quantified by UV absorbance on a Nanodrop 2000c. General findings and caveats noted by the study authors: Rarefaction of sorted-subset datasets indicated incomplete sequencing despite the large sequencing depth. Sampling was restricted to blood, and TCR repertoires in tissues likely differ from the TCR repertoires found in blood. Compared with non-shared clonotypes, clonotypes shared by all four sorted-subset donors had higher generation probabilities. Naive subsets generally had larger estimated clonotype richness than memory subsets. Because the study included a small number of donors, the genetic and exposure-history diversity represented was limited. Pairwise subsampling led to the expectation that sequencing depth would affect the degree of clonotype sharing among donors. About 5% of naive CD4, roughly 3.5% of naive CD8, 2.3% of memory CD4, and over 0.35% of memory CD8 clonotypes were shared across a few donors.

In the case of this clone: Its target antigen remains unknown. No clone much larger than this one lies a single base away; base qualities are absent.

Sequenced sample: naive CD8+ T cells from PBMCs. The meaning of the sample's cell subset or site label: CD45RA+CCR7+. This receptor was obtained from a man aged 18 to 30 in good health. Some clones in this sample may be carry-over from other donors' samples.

The nucleotides read TGTGCCAGCAGGATACGGACTAGCGGGCCCTACGAGCAGTACTTC. Its translation reads: CASRIRTSGPYEQYF. This sequence uses TRBV7-8 and TRBJ2-7, with 11 bases matching TRBD2. Here V drops 6 bases and J drops 2 bases, and the junction holds 6 bases not matched to any gene. CDR1 and CDR2 (SGHVS, FQNEAQ) derive from the germline V gene. From its cysteine to its phenylalanine, the CDR3 spans 15 amino acids. Solely the CDR3 DNA is kept, with 45 bases framed from the first base. Beyond the CDR3, the reference TRBV7-8 and TRBJ2-7 genes provide the residues; the full variable domain reads: GAGVSQSPRYKVAKRGQDVALRCDPISGHVSLFWYQQALGQGPEFLTYFQNEAQLDKSGLPSDRFFAERPEGSVSTLKIQRTQQEDSAVYLCASRIRTSGPYEQYFGPGTRLTVT.